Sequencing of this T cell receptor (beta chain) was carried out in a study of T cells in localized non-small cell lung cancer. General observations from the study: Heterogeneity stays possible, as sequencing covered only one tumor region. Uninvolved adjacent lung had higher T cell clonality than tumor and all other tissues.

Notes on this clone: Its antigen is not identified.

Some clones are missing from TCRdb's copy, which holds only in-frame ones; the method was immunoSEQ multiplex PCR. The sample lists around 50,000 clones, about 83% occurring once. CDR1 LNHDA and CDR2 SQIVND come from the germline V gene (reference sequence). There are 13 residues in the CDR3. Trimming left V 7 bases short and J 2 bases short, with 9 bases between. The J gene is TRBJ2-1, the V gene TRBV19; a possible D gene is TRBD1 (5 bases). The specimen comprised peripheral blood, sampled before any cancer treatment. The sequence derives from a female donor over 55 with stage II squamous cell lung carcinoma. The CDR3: CASMSTAYNEQFF. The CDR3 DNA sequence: TGTGCCAGTATGTCGACAGCCTACAATGAGCAGTTCTTC.